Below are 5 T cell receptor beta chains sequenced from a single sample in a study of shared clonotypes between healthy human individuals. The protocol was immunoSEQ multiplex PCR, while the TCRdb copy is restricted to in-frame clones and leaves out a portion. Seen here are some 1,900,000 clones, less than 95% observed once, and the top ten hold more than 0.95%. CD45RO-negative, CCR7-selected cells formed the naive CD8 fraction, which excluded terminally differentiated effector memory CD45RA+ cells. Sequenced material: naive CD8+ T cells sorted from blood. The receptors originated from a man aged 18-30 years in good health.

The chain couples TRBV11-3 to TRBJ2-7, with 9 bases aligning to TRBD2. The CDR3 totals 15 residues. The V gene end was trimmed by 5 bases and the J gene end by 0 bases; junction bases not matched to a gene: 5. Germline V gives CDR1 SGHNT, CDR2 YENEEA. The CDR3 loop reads CASSPSGAPSYEQYF. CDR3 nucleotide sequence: TGTGCCAGCAGCCCTAGCGGGGCCCCCTCCTACGAGCAGTACTTC.

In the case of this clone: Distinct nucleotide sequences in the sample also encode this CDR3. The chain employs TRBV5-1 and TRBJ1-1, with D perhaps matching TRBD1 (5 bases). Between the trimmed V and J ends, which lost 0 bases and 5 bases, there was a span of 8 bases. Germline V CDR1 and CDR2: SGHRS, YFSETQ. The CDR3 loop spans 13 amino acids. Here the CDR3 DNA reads TGCGCCAGCAGCTTGGTCCAGGGAACTGAAGCTTTCTTT. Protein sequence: CASSLVQGTEAFF. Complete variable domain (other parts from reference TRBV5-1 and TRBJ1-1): KAGVTQTPRYLIKTRGQQVTLSCSPISGHRSVSWYQQTPGQGLQFLFEYFSETQRNKGNFPGRFSGRQFSNSRSEMNVSTLELGDSALYLCASSLVQGTEAFFGQGTRLTVV.

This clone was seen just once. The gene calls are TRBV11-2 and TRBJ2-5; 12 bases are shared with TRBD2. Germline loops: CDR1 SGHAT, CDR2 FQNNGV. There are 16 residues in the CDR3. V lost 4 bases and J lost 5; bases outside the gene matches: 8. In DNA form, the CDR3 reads TGTGCCAGCAGCTCCCCGACTAGCGGGAGTTGGGAGACCCAGTACTTC. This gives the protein CASSSPTSGSWETQYF.

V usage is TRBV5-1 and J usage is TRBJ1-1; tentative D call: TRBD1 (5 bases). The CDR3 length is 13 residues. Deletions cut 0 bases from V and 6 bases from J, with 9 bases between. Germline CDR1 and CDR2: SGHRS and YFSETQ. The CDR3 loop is CASSLERGPEAFF. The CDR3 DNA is TGCGCCAGCAGCTTGGAGAGGGGTCCTGAAGCTTTCTTT.

In DNA form, the CDR3 reads TGCGCCAGCAGCCAGGGACCCTACACTGAAGCTTTCTTT. Protein: CASSQGPYTEAFF. The rearrangement links TRBV4-1 to TRBJ1-1, with D perhaps matching TRBD1 (5 bases). The CDR3 covers 13 residues. Trimming shortened V by 3 bases and J by 3 bases, and 8 bases separated the two germline ends. Per germline, CDR1 MGHRA and CDR2 YSYEKL.